The rows below give T cell receptor beta chains drawn from one sample of a study of cytomegalovirus exposure and HLA in healthy donors. Assay used: immunoSEQ multiplex PCR; TCRdb lists only in-frame clones, some missing. The sample has some 190,000 clones; 75% to 80% are singletons. Sequencing used PBMCs. These receptor sequences come from a woman younger than 45 in good health and CMV-seropositive. Each CDR3 is given with its conserved first and last residue. The order of the fields is J gene, V gene, clone size, D gene, CDR3 protein. D genes are given only for firm matches. Clone size, where shown, is once, few, many, or a class for clones that have expanded.

TRBJ2-7 TRBV7-9 once . CASSGTIWGKGGSYEQYF
TRBJ2-3 TRBV29-1 . . CSVRLAPDTQYF
TRBJ1-4 TRBV2 . TRBD1 CASSVQGAHIDNEKLFF
TRBJ1-3 TRBV7-2 . . CASSPDRPGNTIYF
TRBJ2-1 TRBV4-1 . TRBD2 CASSIAGLGSHEQFF
TRBJ2-7 TRBV28 . . CASSSGFLSSYEQYF
TRBJ2-7 TRBV5-6 . . CASSFSRYEQYF
TRBJ1-4 TRBV21-1 . . CASSNNREKLFF
TRBJ1-4 TRBV2 . . CASSEHHEKLFF
TRBJ1-2 TRBV28 few . CASSLSRGYGYTF
TRBJ2-3 TRBV9 . . CASSPRQDTDTQYF
TRBJ2-3 TRBV5-4 . TRBD1 CASSPGQGTDTQYF
TRBJ2-1 TRBV6-5 . TRBD1 CASSSRDRGRNEQFF
TRBJ2-5 TRBV28 . . CASSRPTLGAETQYF
TRBJ2-7 TRBV5-1 few TRBD1 CASSLNRGEQYF
TRBJ2-5 TRBV29-1 . . CSVGAPNGETQYF
TRBJ1-4 TRBV29-1 . . CSAWGLTNEKLFF
TRBJ1-3 TRBV9 few . CASSAVLGNTIYF
TRBJ1-1 TRBV7-9 . TRBD1 CASSQGPYRGIPEAFF
TRBJ1-1 TRBV29-1 . . CSVEAPGRNTEAFF
TRBJ2-7 TRBV5-1 few TRBD2 CASSPGPSGSTYEQYF
TRBJ1-2 TRBV28 . . CASSQTVYGYTF
TRBJ2-6 TRBV28 . . CATDSSSGANVLTF
TRBJ1-5 TRBV19 once . CASSIEMSNQPQHF
TRBJ2-5 TRBV25-1 . . CSSQGVEETQYF
TRBJ2-3 TRBV21-1 . . CASSTQPGLAGDADTQYF
TRBJ1-2 TRBV29-1 . . CSVEETGNGYTF
TRBJ2-7 TRBV2 few TRBD2 CASIMGLAGYEQYF
. TRBV30 . TRBD2 CAWSFSGRSPWYEQYF
TRBJ2-7 TRBV18 . TRBD2 CASSQGLAGYEQYF
TRBJ2-3 TRBV7-9 . . CASTTPYGEDTQYF
TRBJ2-1 TRBV28 few TRBD2 CASALTSGGYNEQFF
TRBJ2-1 TRBV19 . . CASSNRESYHNEQFF
TRBJ1-3 TRBV11-2 . . CASSLVLQGSDTIYF
TRBJ1-5 TRBV4-2 . TRBD1 CASRETGGAYSNQPQHF
TRBJ2-5 TRBV7-8 . . CASSLRRAQETQYF
TRBJ2-1 TRBV4-2 . TRBD1 CASSSPAGTGTYNEQFF
TRBJ2-7 TRBV7-9 few . CASSLGVGGTDSYEQYF
TRBJ1-1 TRBV27 few . CASSNFQVTMNTEAFF
TRBJ1-2 TRBV5-8 . . CASSLGTGPLNYGYTF
TRBJ1-5 TRBV30 . TRBD1 CAWRADRGNQPQHF
TRBJ2-1 TRBV5-1 . TRBD2 CASSLPSGIYNEQFF
TRBJ2-7 TRBV9 many TRBD1 CASSTTGGFSYEQYF
TRBJ2-3 TRBV6-1 few . CASRTQEIRADTQYF
TRBJ1-1 TRBV19 . . CASTLVRGTEAFF